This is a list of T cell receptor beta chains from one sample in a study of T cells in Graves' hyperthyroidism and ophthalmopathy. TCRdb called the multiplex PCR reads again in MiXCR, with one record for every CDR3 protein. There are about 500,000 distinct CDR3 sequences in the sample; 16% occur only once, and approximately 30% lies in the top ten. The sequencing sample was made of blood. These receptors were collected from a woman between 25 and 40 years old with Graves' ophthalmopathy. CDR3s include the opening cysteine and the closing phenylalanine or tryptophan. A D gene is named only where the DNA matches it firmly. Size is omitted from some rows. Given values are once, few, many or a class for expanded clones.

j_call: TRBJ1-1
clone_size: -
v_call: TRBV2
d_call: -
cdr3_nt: TGTGCCAGCAGCGGCACGGGAGTGAACACTGAAGCTTTCTTT
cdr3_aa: CASSGTGVNTEAFF

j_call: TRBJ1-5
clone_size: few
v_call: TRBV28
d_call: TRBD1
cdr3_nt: TGTGCCAGCAGTCTACCGGGACAGGGCCTTTATAGCAATCAGCCCCAGCATTTT
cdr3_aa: CASSLPGQGLYSNQPQHF

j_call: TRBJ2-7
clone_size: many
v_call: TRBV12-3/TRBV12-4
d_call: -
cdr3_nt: TGTGCCAGCAGTTTAGGAATAAGGGGAGAGCAGTACTTC
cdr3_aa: CASSLGIRGEQYF

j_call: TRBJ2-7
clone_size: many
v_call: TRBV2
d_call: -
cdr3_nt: TGTGCCAGCACAGGGGACCTCTACGAGCAGTACTTC
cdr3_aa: CASTGDLYEQYF

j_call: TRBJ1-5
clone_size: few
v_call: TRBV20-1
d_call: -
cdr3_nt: TGCAGTGAGTCCTCAGGAGATAGCAATCAGCCCCAGCATTTT
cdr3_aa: CSESSGDSNQPQHF

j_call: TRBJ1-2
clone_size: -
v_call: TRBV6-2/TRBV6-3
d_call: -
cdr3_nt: TGTGCCAGCAGTTATTTCGTCGGCCTGGTGGGCTACACCTTC
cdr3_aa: CASSYFVGLVGYTF

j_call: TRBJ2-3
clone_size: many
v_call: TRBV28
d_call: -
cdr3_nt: TGTGCCAGCAGTTTATACCCAGGGACCTCGGGGACGCAGTATTTT
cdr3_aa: CASSLYPGTSGTQYF

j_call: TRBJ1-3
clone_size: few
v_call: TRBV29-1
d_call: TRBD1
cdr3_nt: TGCAGCGTCGAGACAGGGGAGAAGGGAAACACCATATATTTT
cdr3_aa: CSVETGEKGNTIYF

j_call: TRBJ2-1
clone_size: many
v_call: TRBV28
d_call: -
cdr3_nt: TGTGCCAGCAGTTTATGGACTGGTAGCTCCTACAATGAGCAGTTCTTC
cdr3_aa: CASSLWTGSSYNEQFF

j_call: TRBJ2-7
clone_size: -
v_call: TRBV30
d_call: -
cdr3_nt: TGTGCCTGGAGTGTACCAGGGCCCTCCTACGAGCAGTACTTC
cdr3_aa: CAWSVPGPSYEQYF

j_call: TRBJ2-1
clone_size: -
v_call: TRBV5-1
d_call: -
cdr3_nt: TGCGCCAGCAGCTTCGACAGCACCTACGAGCAGTTCTTC
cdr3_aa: CASSFDSTYEQFF

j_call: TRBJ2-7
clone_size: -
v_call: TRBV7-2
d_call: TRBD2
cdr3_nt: TGTGCCAGCAGCCCGACTAGCGGGGGCGAGCAGTACTTC
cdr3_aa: CASSPTSGGEQYF

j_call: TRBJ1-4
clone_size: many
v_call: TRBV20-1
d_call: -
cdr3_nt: TGCAGTGCTACCGCAGGGTCAGCTAATGAAAAACTGTTTTTT
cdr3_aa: CSATAGSANEKLFF

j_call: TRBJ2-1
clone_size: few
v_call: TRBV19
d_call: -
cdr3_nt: TGTGCCAGTAGTACGTTTAGCTCCTACAATGAGCAGTTCTTC
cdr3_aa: CASSTFSSYNEQFF

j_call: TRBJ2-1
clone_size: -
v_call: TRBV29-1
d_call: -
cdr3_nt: TGCAGCGTTTTAGGTGGGGGGTGGACCGGTGAGCAGTTCTTC
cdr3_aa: CSVLGGGWTGEQFF

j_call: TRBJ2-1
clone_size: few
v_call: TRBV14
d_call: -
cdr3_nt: TGTGCCAGCAGCCTAAGAGAGGTGCTCCCTCCATCCTACAATGAGCAGTTCTTC
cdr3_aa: CASSLREVLPPSYNEQFF

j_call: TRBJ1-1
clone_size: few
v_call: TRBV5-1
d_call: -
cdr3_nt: TGCGCCAGCAGCGGAGAAGGACAGAACACTGAAGCTTTCTTT
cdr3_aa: CASSGEGQNTEAFF

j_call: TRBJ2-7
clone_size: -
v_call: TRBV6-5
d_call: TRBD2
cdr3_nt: TGTGCCAGCAGTTACCCAGGACTAGCGGGAACCTACGAGCAGTACTTC
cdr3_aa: CASSYPGLAGTYEQYF

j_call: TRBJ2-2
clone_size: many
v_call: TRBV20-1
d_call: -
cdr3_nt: TGCAGTGCTAGAGATCGCCGAACAAGAACCGGGGAGCTGTTTTTT
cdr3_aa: CSARDRRTRTGELFF

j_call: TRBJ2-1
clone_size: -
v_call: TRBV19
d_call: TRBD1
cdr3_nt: TGTGCCAGTACCCCCGGGACAGGGTATAATGAGCAGTTCTTC
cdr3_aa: CASTPGTGYNEQFF

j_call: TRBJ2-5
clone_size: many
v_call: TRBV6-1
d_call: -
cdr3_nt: TGTGCCAGCAGTCGCCTCAAGCGGGAGACCCAGTACTTC
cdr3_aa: CASSRLKRETQYF

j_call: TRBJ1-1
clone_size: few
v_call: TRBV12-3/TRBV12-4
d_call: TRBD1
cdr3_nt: TGTGCCAACAGTTCTCAGGGGGGGTGGAACACTGAAGCTTTCTTT
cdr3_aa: CANSSQGGWNTEAFF

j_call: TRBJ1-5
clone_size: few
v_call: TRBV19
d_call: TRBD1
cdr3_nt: TGTGCCAGTATTTCCGATCGGGACAGTAATCAGCCCCAGCATTTT
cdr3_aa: CASISDRDSNQPQHF

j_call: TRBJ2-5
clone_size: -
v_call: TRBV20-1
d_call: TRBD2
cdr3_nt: TGCAGTCCCTTCGGACTAGCGGGTCAGACCCAGTACTTC
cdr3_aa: CSPFGLAGQTQYF

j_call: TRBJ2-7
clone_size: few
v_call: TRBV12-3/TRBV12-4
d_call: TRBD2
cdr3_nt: TGTGCCAGCAGCTCCCTGGGAGGGCCCTACGAGCAGTACTTC
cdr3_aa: CASSSLGGPYEQYF

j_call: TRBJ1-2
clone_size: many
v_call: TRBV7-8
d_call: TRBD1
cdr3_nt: TGTGCCAGCAGCTTCGGGACAGCTAACTATGGCTACACCTTC
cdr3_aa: CASSFGTANYGYTF

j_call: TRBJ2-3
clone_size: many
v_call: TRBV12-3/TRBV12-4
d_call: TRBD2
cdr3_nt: TGTGCCAGCAGTTCCCCGCGGGAGCTCGCAGATACGCAGTATTTT
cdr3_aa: CASSSPRELADTQYF

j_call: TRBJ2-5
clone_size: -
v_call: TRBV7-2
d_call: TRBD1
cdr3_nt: TGTGCCAGCAGCTTTTTTTCAGGGGGTTTGGAGACCCAGTACTTC
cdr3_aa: CASSFFSGGLETQYF

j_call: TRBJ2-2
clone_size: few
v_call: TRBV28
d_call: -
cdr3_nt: TGTGCCAGCATGGATGGGCTTCCCGGGGAGCTGTTTTTT
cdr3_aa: CASMDGLPGELFF

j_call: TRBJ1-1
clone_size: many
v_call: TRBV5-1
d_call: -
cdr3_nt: TGCGCCAGCAGCCGAACCATGAACACTGAAGCTTTCTTT
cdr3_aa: CASSRTMNTEAFF

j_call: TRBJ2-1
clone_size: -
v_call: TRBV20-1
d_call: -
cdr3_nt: TGCAGTGCTAGCCCCGCCGTGGTTTTGAGAGAGCAGTTCTTC
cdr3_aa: CSASPAVVLREQFF

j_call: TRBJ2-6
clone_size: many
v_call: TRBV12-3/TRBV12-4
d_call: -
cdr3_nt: TGTGCCAGCAGTTTGACCTCTGGGGCCAACGTCCTGACTTTC
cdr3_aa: CASSLTSGANVLTF

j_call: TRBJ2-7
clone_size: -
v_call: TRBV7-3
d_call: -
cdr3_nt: TGTGCCAGCAGCCCCACGGGGTCCCTTAACTACGAGCAGTACTTC
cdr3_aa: CASSPTGSLNYEQYF

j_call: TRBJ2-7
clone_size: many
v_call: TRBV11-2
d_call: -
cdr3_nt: TGTGCCAGCAGCTTAGCTGGCGGGGCCACCTACGAGCAGTACTTC
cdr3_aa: CASSLAGGATYEQYF

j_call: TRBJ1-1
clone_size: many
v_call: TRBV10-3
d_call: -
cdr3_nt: TGTGCCATCAGTGAGTCGGACAGGAACACTGAAGCTTTCTTT
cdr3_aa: CAISESDRNTEAFF

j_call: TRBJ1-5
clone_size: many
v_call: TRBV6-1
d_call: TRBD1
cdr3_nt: TGTGCCAGCAGAGACAGGGTTAGAGGCAATCAGCCCCAGCATTTT
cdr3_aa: CASRDRVRGNQPQHF

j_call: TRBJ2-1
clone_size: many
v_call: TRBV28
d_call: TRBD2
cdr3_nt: TGTGCCAGCAGTCTAGCGGGAGCCACCTACAATGAGCAGTTCTTC
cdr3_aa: CASSLAGATYNEQFF

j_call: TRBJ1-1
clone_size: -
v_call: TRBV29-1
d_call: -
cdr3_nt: TGCAGCGTTGAAGAGCCAGTCATTGAAGCTCTCTTT
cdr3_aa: CSVEEPVIEALF

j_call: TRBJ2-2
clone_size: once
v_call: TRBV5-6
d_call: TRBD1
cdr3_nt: TGTGCCAGCAGCTTGGCCAGGGGGCGAGGACCCGGGGAGCTGTTTTTT
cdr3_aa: CASSLARGRGPGELFF

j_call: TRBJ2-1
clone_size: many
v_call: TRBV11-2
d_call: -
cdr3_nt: TGTGCCAGCAGCTCGCCAGGGGCGTTGAGCTCCTACAATGAGCAGTTCTTC
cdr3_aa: CASSSPGALSSYNEQFF